This T cell receptor (beta chain) was sequenced during a study of cytomegalovirus exposure and HLA in healthy donors. Study at large: The 100 to 150 validation repertoires used the same platform as the roughly 670 first-cohort repertoires, a later analysis reported.

The table came from immunoSEQ multiplex PCR; TCRdb's copy has only in-frame clones and leaves some out. The table records 55,000 to 70,000 clones, roughly 90% of them present only once. The table lists this clone with a count of one. The donors were in the approximately 120-subject validation cohort; that cohort was separate from the roughly 700-subject first cohort. This CDR3 region has 15 residues. Deletions cut 0 bases from V and 5 bases from J, with 13 bases between. The V gene's germline CDR1 is SGHTA and CDR2 FQGNSA. Sequencing used PBMCs. This chain links TRBV7-2 with TRBJ2-5; a possible D gene is TRBD1 (5 bases). This sequence originates from a woman aged 25 to 39 in good health and CMV-seronegative. The CDR3 sequence is CASSLAAGFGETQYF. The CDR3 DNA follows: TGTGCCAGCAGCTTAGCGGCAGGGTTTGGGGAGACCCAGTACTTC.